Each of the 11 T cell receptor beta chains below was sequenced from the same sample in a study of T cell responses to AZD1222 COVID-19 vaccine. The method was immunoSEQ multiplex PCR; TCRdb's version includes in-frame clones alone and lacks a portion of them. The sample has 150,000 to 190,000 clones; 90% are singletons. Sequencing was performed on peripheral blood, taken on day 0 of AZD1222 vaccination. The receptors stem from an adult in good health.

In nucleotides, the CDR3 is TGTGCCAGCAGCTTAGGGCGCGGGAGTGGGCAAGAGACCCAGTACTTC. It codes for CASSLGRGSGQETQYF. The chain joins TRBV7-9 to TRBJ2-5, with 7 nucleotides matching TRBD2. The germline CDR1 and CDR2 sequences are SEHNR and FQNEAQ (reference sequence). The ends lost 1 base at V and 2 bases at J; junction bases unmatched: 7. The CDR3 sequence is 16 residues long.

The chain carries TRBV6-1 and TRBJ2-7; weak D call: TRBD2 (6 bases). The V end was cut by 1 base, the J end by 0 bases, with 10 bases between. The germline V gene has CDR1 MNHNS and CDR2 SASEGT. The CDR3 totals 15 residues. The CDR3 region has the DNA TGTGCCAGCAGTGAAGTTGCGGGGACCTCCTACGAGCAGTACTTC. Protein: CASSEVAGTSYEQYF.

This clone was detected once. V and J are TRBV18 and TRBJ2-1, with TRBD2 identical over 12 bases. The germline CDR1 and CDR2 sequences are KGHSH and LQKENI. J was trimmed by 7 bases and V by 4 bases; bases with no gene match: 8. The CDR3 has 16 residues. Here the CDR3 reads CASSLKLAGGGNEQFF. The DNA for the CDR3 is TGTGCCAGCTCACTTAAACTAGCGGGAGGTGGTAATGAGCAGTTCTTC.

Concerning this clone: Relative to the germline gene, one junction end is altered; a read error may explain this. V usage is TRBV6-6 and J usage is TRBJ2-2, with D possibly matching TRBD2 (6 bases). The CDR3 spans 14 residues. CDR1 and CDR2 from the germline V gene are MNHNY and SVGAGI (reference sequence). This CDR3 reads CASRGLAKTGELFF. DNA for the CDR3: TGTGCCAGCAGGGGGCTAGCGAAAACCGGGGAGCTGTTTTTT.

The V call is TRBV7-8, the J call TRBJ2-6; no definite D call. Germline V gene lookup returns CDR1 SGHVS and CDR2 FQNEAQ. The length of the CDR3 is 15 residues. The V end was cut by 3 bases, the J end by 4 bases, with 10 bases between. The CDR3 nucleotides are TGTGCCAGCAGCTTGAAACCCCCGGGGGCCAACGTCCTGACTTTC. It translates to CASSLKPPGANVLTF.

J is TRBJ2-1 and V is TRBV7-9; TRBD2 is a possible D gene (5 bases). Trimming cost V 5 bases and J 0 bases, with 20 bases left between them. Per the germline V gene, CDR1 is SEHNR and CDR2 is FQNEAQ (reference sequence). CDR3 length equals 18 residues. The CDR3 region is CASSPPIQTTSSYNEQFF. The CDR3 DNA reads TGTGCCAGCAGCCCCCCGATTCAGACCACTAGCTCCTACAATGAGCAGTTCTTC.

The chain carries TRBV9 and TRBJ2-1; D not resolved. Germline V CDR1 and CDR2: SGDLS, YYNGEE. V shed 3 bases and J shed 9 bases, with 13 bases lying between them. CDR3 length: 13 amino acids. Here the CDR3 reads CASSALNGREQFF. The CDR3 DNA follows: TGTGCCAGCAGCGCTCTTAATGGGCGTGAGCAGTTCTTC.

This clone occurred once. The chain links TRBV11-2 to TRBJ2-1; 9 positions match TRBD1. This CDR3 is 16 amino acids long. V shed 3 bases, J shed 2 bases, and the junction held 5 bases outside the gene matches. CDR1 is SGHAT, CDR2 FQNNGV, per germline. Written as DNA, the CDR3 is TGTGCCAGCAGCTTCGAGACAGGGGGGGCCTACAATGAGCAGTTCTTC. This sequence encodes CASSFETGGAYNEQFF.

This chain links TRBV6-1 with TRBJ2-5, with D maybe TRBD1 (6 bases). Germline V lookup: CDR1 MNHNS, CDR2 SASEGT. The V end lost 2 bases, the J end lost 1 base, and 14 bases lay between the germline ends. The CDR3 loop spans 16 amino acids. The CDR3 coding sequence is TGTGCCAGCAGTGAATGGGGACATCTCGGCCAAGAGACCCAGTACTTC. Translating it yields CASSEWGHLGQETQYF.

This sequence joins TRBV2 and TRBJ2-1, with 7 nucleotides matching TRBD2. This CDR3 is built from 15 residues. V shed 3 bases, J shed 3 bases, and the junction held 5 bases outside the gene matches. Per germline, CDR1 SNHLY and CDR2 FYNNEI. CDR3 nucleotide sequence: TGTGCCAGCAGTGAGACGGGGGACTACTACAATGAGCAGTTCTTC. This codes for CASSETGDYYNEQFF.

The V call is TRBV21-1, the J call TRBJ2-7; the D call TRBD1 from the table was never checked on the DNA. TRBV21-1 is marked as a pseudogene. The CDR3 is 15 amino acids. The CDR3 protein is CASSKEATGKYEQYF. The CDR3 DNA is TGTGCCAGCAGCAAAGAGGCGACAGGGAAATACGAGCAGTACTTC.